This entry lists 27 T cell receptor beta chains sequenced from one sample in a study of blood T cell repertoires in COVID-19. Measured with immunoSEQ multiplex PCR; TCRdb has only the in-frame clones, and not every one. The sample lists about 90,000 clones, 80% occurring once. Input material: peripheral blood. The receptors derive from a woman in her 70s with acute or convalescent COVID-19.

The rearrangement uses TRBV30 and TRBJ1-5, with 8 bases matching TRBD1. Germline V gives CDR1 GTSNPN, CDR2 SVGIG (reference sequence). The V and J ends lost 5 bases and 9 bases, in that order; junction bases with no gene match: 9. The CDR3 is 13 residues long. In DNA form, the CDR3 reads TGTGCCTGGGACAGGGGAAACTTTCGGCCCCAGCATTTT. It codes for CAWDRGNFRPQHF. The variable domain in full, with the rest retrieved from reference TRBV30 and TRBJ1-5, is SQTIHQWPATLVQPVGSPLSLECTVEGTSNPNLYWYRQAAGRGLQLLFYSVGIGQISSEVPQNLSASRPQDRQFILSSKKLLLSDSGFYLCAWDRGNFRPQHFGDGTRLSIL.

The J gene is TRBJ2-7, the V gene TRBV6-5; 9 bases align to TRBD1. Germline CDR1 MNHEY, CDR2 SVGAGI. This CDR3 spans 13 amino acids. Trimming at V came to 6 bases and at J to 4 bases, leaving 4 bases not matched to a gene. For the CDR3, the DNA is TGTGCCAGCAGAGGACAGGGGTGGTACGAGCAGTACTTC. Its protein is CASRGQGWYEQYF.

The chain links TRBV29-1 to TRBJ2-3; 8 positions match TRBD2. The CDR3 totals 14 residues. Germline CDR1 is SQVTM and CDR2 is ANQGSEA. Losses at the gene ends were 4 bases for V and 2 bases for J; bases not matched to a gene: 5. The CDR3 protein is CSVAERGITDTQYF. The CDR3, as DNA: TGCAGCGTTGCGGAGCGGGGGATCACAGATACGCAGTATTTT.

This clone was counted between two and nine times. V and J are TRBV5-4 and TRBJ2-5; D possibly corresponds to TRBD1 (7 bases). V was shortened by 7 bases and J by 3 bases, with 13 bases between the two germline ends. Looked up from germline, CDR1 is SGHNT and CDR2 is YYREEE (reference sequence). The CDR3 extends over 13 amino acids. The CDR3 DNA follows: TGTGCCAGCCGGCGGGACAGCAAAGAGACCCAGTACTTC. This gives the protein CASRRDSKETQYF. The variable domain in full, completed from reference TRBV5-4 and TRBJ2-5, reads ETGVTQSPTHLIKTRGQQVTLRCSSQSGHNTVSWYQQALGQGPQFIFQYYREEENGRGNFPPRFSGLQFPNYSSELNVNALELDDSALYLCASRRDSKETQYFGPGTRLLVL.

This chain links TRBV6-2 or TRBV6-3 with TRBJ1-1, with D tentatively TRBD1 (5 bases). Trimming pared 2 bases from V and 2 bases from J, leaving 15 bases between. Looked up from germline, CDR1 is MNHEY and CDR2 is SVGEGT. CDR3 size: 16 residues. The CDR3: CASSYPIGGVNTEAFF. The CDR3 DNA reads TGTGCCAGCAGTTACCCCATCGGGGGGGTTAACACTGAAGCTTTCTTT.

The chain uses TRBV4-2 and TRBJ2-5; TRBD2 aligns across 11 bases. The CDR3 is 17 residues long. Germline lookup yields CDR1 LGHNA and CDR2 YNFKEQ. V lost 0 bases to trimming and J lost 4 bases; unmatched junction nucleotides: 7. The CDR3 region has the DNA TGTGCCAGCAGCCAAGACTCTAGCGGGAGGTTGGGAGAGACCCAGTACTTC. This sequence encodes CASSQDSSGRLGETQYF.

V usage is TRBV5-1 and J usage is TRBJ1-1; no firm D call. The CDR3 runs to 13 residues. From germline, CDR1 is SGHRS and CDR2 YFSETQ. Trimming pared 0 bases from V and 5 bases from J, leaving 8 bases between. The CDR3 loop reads CASSLVGETEAFF. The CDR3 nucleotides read TGCGCCAGCAGCTTGGTTGGAGAGACTGAAGCTTTCTTT.

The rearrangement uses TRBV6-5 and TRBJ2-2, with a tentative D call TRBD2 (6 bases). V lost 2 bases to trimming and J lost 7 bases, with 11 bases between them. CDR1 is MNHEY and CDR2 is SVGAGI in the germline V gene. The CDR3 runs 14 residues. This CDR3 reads CASSYGGNVGELFF. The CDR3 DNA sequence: TGTGCCAGCAGTTACGGGGGGAATGTCGGGGAGCTGTTTTTT.

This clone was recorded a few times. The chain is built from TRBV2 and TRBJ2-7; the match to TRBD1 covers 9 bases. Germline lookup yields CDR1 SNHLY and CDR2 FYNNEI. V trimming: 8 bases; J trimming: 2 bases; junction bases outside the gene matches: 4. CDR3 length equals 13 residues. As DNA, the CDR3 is TGTGCCAGCGAAGGGACAGGGCCCTACGAGCAGTACTTC. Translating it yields CASEGTGPYEQYF.

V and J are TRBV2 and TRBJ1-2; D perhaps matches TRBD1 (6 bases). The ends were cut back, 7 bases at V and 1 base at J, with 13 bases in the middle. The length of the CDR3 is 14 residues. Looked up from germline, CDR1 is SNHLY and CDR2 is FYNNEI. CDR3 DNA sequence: TGTGCCAGCACCGAAGACAGGTTTAACTATGGCTACACCTTC. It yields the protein CASTEDRFNYGYTF.

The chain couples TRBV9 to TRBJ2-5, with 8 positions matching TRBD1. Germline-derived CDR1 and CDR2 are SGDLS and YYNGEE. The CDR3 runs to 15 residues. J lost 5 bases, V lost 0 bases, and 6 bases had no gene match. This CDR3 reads CASSVDQGAKETQYF. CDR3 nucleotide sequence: TGTGCCAGCAGCGTAGATCAGGGGGCGAAGGAGACCCAGTACTTC.

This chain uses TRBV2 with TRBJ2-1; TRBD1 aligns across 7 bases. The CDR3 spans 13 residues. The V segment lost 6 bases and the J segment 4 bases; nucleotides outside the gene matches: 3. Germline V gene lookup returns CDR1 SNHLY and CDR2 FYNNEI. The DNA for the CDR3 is TGTGCCAGCAGCGCACAGGGGTACAATGAGCAGTTCTTC. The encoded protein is CASSAQGYNEQFF.

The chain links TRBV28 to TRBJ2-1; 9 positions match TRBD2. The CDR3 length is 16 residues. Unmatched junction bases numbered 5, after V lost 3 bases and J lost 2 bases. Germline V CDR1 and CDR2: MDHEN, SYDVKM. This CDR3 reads CASSLGGTSPYNEQFF. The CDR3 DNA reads TGTGCCAGCAGTTTGGGTGGGACTAGCCCCTACAATGAGCAGTTCTTC. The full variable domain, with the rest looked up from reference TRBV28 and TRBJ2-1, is DVKVTQSSRYLVKRTGEKVFLECVQDMDHENMFWYRQDPGLGLRLIYFSYDVKMKEKGDIPEGYSVSREKKERFSLILESASTNQTSMYLCASSLGGTSPYNEQFFGPGTRLTVL.

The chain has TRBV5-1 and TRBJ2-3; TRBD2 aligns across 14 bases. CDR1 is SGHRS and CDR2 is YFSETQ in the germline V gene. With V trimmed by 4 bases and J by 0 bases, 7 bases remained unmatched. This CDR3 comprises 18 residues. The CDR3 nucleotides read TGCGCCAGCAGCAGGACTAGCGGGGGGCTTTCTAGCACAGATACGCAGTATTTT. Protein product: CASSRTSGGLSSTDTQYF.

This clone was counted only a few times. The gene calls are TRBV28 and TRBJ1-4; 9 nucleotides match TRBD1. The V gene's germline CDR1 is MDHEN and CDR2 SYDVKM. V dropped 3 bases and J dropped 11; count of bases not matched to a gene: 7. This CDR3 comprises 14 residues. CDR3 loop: CASSLQDRGEKLFF. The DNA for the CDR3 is TGTGCCAGCAGTTTGCAGGACAGGGGTGAGAAACTGTTTTTT.

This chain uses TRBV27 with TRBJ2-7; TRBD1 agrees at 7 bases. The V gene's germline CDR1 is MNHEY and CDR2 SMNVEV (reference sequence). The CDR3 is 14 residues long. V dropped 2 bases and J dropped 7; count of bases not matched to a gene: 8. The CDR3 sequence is CASSLNPGGYEQYF. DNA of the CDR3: TGTGCCAGCAGTTTAAATCCAGGGGGTTATGAGCAGTACTTC.

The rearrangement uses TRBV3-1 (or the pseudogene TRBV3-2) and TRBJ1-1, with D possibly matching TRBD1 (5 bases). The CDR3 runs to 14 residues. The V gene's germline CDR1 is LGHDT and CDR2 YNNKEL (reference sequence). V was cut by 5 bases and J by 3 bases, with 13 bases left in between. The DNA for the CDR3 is TGTGCCAGCAGCTCAGGTCGGGGGGACACTGAAGCTTTCTTT. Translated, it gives CASSSGRGDTEAFF.

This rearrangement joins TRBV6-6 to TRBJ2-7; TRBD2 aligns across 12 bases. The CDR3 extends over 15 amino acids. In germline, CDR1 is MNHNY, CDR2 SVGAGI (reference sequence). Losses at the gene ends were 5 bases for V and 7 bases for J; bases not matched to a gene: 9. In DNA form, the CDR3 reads TGTGCCAGCAGTGACATGGTAACTAGCGGGAGGGAGCAGTACTTC. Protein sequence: CASSDMVTSGREQYF.

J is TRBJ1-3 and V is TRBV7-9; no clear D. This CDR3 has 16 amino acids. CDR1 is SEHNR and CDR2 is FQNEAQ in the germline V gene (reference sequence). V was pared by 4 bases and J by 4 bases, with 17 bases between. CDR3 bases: TGTGCCAGCAGCTCCTTCCAGGCGGGAGCGGGAAACACCATATATTTT. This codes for CASSSFQAGAGNTIYF.

CDR3 sequence (DNA): TGCGCCAGCAGCTTGGTCTTTTCTAGCGGGGGTGCTGAGCAGTTCTTC. Protein sequence: CASSLVFSSGGAEQFF. The V gene is TRBV5-1, the J gene TRBJ2-1; 10 bases agree with TRBD2. Looked up from germline, CDR1 is SGHRS and CDR2 is YFSETQ. CDR3 size: 16 residues. V dropped 0 bases and J dropped 9; count of bases not matched to a gene: 9.

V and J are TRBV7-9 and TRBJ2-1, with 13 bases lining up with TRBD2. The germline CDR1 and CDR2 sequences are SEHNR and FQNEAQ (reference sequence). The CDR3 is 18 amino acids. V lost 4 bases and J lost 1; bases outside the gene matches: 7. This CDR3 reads CASSSTSGRSKSYNEQFF. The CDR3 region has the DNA TGTGCCAGCAGCTCGACTAGCGGGAGGTCTAAATCCTACAATGAGCAGTTCTTC.

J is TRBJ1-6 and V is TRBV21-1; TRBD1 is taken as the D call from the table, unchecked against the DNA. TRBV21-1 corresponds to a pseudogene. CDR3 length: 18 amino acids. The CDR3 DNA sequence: TGTGCCAGCAGCATTATAAACCGCCGGGACAGGGAGAATTCACCCCTCCACTTT. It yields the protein CASSIINRRDRENSPLHF.

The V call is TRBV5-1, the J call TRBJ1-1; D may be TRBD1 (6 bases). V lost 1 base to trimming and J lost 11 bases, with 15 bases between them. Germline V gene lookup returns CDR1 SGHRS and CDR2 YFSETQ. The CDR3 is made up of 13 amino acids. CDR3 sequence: CASSLSGGGSAFF. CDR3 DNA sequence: TGCGCCAGCAGCTTGAGCGGGGGCGGGTCGGCTTTCTTT.

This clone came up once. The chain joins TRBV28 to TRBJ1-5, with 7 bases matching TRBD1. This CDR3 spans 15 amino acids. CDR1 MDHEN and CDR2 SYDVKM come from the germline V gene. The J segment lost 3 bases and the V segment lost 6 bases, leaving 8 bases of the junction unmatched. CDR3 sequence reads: CASRGSGTDNQPQHF. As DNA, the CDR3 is TGTGCCAGCAGGGGATCGGGGACAGACAATCAGCCCCAGCATTTT.

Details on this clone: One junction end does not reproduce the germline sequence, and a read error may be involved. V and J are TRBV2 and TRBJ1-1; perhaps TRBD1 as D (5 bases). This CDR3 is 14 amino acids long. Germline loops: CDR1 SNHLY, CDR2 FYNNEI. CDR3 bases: TGTGCCAGCAGGGAAGGGAGGGAAAGGGGTGAAGCTTTCTTT. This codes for CASREGRERGEAFF.

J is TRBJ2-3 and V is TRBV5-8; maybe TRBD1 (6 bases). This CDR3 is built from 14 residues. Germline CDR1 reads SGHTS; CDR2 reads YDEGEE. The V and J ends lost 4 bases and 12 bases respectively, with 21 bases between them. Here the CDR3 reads CASSPLPGVRYQYF. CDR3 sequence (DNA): TGTGCCAGCAGCCCCCTACCAGGGGTCCGGTATCAGTATTTT.

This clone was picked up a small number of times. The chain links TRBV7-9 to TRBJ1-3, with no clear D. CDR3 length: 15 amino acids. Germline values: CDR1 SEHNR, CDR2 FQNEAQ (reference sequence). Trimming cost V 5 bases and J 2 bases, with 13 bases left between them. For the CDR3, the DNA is TGTGCCAGCAGCCCTGGGGAGGACCCTGGAAACACCATATATTTT. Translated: CASSPGEDPGNTIYF.